A single sample gave rise to the 3 T cell receptor beta chains below, sequenced in a study of post-analysis software for immune sequencing data. Study observations and caveats: Patients used about five TRBV segments, including TRBV5-6, TRBV5-1 and TRBV20-1, more often than controls.

cDNA libraries for TCR beta contained unique molecular identifiers. TCRdb re-called the PCR reads through MiXCR, storing one row per CDR3 protein. The sample records under 650,000 distinct CDR3 sequences, around 44% being singletons. No antigen has been identified for these receptors. The sample was blood. These receptors all stem from a girl under 18 with multiple sclerosis.

In its sample, this clonotype was seen many times. V usage is TRBV7-2 and J usage is TRBJ2-7, with 7 bases identical to TRBD2. The CDR3 spans 12 residues. V lost 5 bases, J lost 12 bases, and 10 bases stayed unmatched. Germline V lookup: CDR1 SGHTA, CDR2 FQGNSA. The CDR3: CASSLYSGWGYF. CDR3 bases: TGTGCCAGCAGCCTCTATAGCGGGTGGGGGTACTTC.

The chain recombines TRBV5-1 with TRBJ2-7; 13 bases are shared with TRBD2. Germline CDR1 is SGHRS and CDR2 is YFSETQ. The CDR3 consists of 19 residues. V trimming: 2 bases; J trimming: 7 bases; junction bases outside the gene matches: 18. The CDR3: CASSLTPGLAGEEYLEQYF. The CDR3 nucleotides read TGCGCCAGCAGCTTAACCCCAGGACTAGCGGGAGAAGAATACTTGGAGCAGTACTTC.

This chain connects TRBV7-9 to TRBJ1-4; TRBD1 aligns across 8 bases. V dropped 4 bases and J dropped 4; count of bases not matched to a gene: 5. Germline-derived CDR1 and CDR2 are SEHNR and FQNEAQ (reference sequence). This CDR3 region has 15 residues. The CDR3 loop is CASSWLTGVNEKLFF. CDR3 bases: TGTGCCAGCAGCTGGTTGACAGGGGTTAATGAAAAACTGTTTTTT.